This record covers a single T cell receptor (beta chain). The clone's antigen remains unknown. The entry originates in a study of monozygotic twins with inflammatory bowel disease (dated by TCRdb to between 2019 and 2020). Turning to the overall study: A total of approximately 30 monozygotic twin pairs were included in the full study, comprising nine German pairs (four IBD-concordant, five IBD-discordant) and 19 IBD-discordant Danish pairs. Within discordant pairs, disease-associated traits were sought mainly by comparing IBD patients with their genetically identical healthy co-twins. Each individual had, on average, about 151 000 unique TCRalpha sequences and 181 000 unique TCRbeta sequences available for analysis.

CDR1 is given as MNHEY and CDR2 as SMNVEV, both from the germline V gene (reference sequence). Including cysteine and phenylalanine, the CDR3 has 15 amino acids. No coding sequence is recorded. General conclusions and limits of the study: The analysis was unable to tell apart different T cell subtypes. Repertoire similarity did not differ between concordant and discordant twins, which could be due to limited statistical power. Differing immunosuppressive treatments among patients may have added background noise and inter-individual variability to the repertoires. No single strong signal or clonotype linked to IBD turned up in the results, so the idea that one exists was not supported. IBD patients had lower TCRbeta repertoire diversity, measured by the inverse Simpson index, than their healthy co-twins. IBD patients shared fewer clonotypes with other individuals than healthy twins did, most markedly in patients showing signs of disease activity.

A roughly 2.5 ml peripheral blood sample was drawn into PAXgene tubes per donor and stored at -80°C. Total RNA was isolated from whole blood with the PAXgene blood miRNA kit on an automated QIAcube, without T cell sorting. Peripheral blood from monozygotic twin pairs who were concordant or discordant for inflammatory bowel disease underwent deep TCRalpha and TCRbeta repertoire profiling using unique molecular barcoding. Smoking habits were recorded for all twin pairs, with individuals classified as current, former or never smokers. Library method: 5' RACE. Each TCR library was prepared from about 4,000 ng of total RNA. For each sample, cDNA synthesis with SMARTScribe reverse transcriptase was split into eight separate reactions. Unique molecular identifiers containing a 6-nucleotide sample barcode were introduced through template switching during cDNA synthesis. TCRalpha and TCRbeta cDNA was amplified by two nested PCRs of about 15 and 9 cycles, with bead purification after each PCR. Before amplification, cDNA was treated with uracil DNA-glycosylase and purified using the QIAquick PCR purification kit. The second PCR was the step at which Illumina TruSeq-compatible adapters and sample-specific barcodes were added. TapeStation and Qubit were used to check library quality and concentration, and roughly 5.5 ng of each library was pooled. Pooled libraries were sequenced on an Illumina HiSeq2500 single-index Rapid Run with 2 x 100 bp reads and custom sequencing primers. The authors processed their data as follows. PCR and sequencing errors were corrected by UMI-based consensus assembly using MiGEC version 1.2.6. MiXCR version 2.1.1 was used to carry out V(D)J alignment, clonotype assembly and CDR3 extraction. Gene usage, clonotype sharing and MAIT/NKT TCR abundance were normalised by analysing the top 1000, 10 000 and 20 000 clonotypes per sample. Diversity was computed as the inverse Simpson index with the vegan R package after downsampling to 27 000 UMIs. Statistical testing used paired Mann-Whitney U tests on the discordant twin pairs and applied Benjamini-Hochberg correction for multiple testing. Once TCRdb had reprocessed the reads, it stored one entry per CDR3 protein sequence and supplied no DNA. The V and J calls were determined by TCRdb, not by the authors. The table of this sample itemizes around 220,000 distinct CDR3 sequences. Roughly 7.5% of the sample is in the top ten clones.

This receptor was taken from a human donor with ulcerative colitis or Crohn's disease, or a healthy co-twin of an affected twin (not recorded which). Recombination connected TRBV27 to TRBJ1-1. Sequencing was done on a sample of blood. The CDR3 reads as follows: CASPPPSGGCTEAFF.